This T cell receptor (beta chain) was retrieved from a study of response to subunit inactivated influenza vaccine. General observations from the study: A suggestion made by the authors is that each seasonal influenza vaccination recruits few new T cells.

Germline values: CDR1 MDHEN, CDR2 SYDVKM. The CDR3 is 11 amino acids. The germline V and J ends were trimmed by 3 bases and 6 bases, with 3 bases remaining between them. One entry per CDR3 protein results from TCRdb running MiXCR on the RT-PCR reads. The data contain approximately 570,000 distinct CDR3 sequences, 7.6% of them singletons. With regard to this clonotype: The antigen is undetermined.

Sample: PBMCs from blood, taken roughly 24 months after vaccination. This TCR derives from a man in his fifties or sixties who received an inactivated influenza vaccine. This chain joins TRBV28 and TRBJ1-5; no definite D call. The CDR3 loop reads CASSLAQPQHF. The DNA for the CDR3 is TGTGCCAGCAGTTTGGCTCAGCCCCAGCATTTT.